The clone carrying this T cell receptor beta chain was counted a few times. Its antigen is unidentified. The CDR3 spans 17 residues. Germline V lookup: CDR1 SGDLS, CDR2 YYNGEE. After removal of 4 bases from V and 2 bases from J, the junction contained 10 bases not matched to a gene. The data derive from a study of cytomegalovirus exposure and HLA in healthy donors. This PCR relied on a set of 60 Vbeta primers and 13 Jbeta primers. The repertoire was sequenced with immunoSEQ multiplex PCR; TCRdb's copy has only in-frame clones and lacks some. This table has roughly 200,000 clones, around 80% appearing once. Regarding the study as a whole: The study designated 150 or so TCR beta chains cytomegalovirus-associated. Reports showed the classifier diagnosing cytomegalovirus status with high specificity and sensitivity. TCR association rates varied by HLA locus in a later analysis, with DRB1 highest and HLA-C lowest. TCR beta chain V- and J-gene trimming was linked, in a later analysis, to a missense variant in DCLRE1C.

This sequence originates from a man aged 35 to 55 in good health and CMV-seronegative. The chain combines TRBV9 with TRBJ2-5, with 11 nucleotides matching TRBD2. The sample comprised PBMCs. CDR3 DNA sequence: TGTGCCAGCAGCTGGGCCGGGACTAGCGGATTACAAGAGACCCAGTACTTC. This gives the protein CASSWAGTSGLQETQYF.